The sequence of this T cell receptor (beta chain) was determined in a study of T cells in Graves' hyperthyroidism and ophthalmopathy. CDR1 and CDR2 (germline): SQVTM, ANQGSEA. Trimming cost V 3 bases and J 8 bases, with 7 bases left between them. This CDR3 is built from 11 residues. Study observations and caveats: Clonotypes that were expanded in thyroid above 0.001 mostly appeared in blood too.

RNA transcripts yielded amplified TCR beta CDR3 regions. Carried out on the TCR CDR3, a first-round RT-PCR used the HTBI primer set. TCRdb itself ran the multiplex PCR reads through MiXCR, one entry per CDR3 protein. The table has hundreds of thousands of distinct CDR3 sequences, around 42% seen once. There are many counts of this clonotype. As yet, its antigen is unknown. When ophthalmopathy did not progress within 18 months, Graves' hyperthyroidism was considered stable. Exclusion of a patient resulted from uncontrolled infection, other autoimmune disease, pregnancy or lactation. This chain connects TRBV29-1 to TRBJ1-4; D remains unclear. This clonotype was sampled from a woman between 18 and 30 years old with Graves' hyperthyroidism. Material: peripheral blood or thyroid tissue (not recorded which). CDR3 nucleotides: TGCAGCGTTGAGCAGTGGGAAAAACTGTTTTTT. As protein: CSVEQWEKLFF.